This T cell receptor beta chain was captured in a study of blood T cell repertoires in COVID-19 (dated by TCRdb to about 2020). In the study overall: Samples from collaborators originated in the United States, Italy and Spain and spanned both the acute and convalescent phases of COVID-19. The material from the prospective study consisted of cDNA or gDNA derived from T cells, B-cell-depleted T cells, or PBMCs. The dataset comprised deeply sampled blood TCRbeta repertoires from subjects exposed to, actively infected with, or recovered from COVID-19. The repertoires were released in a freely available public database intended as a resource for research on the immune response to SARS-CoV-2. Samples were obtained from the ongoing ImmuneRACE study (first 160 participants) and from about 1,300 subjects provided by 6 global collaborators. Sample metadata almost always included a de-identified subject ID, COVID-19 status, age in years and sex. Where available, HLA class I and class II types were obtained from metadata supplied by the sample provider rather than from assay-based typing. The paper's findings and limits, for the study overall: How much clinical and demographic metadata was included differed by source and by participant, and the metadata was provided uncurated.

Concerning this clone itself: What this receptor recognizes is not known. The input lacks base qualities; no much larger clone sits a single base away.

From a lookup of the germline V gene, CDR1 and CDR2 are SGHRS and YFSETQ. Trimming removed 0 bases from V and 3 bases from J, leaving 7 bases between the germline ends. CDR3 length: 14 amino acids, cysteine to phenylalanine. The kept DNA is CDR3 alone, 42 bases in frame from the first base. The collaborating institutions used their own protocols to collect whole blood in K2EDTA tubes. For TCRbeta analysis, collaborator samples were shipped as frozen whole blood, as isolated PBMCs, or as DNA extracted from either sample type. The immunoSEQ Assay, a bias-controlled multiplex PCR, was used to amplify TCRbeta CDR3 regions from genomic DNA. For the original study's pipeline: Within the assay, amplification of reference gene primers was used to estimate how many nucleated cells each sample contained. To quantify the absolute abundance of each unique TCRbeta CDR3 rearrangement, sequence reads were collapsed and filtered. For each sample, productive Simpson clonality was calculated as the square root of Simpson's diversity index across productive rearrangements. This immuneACCESS table, as held by TCRdb, lists in-frame sequences with V and J called but not all clones. Of the missing ones, under half trace to an unresolved V gene in checked studies; the others have no known cause. Clone size and the V and J calls come from that table; the DNA yielded D and trimming. This sample holds approximately 32,000 clones; around 87% were observed only once. 11% to 15% of the sample is in the top ten clones.

Source material: peripheral blood. The clonotype originates from a man aged 60 to 69 with active COVID-19. This receptor chain uses TRBV5-1 and TRBJ2-1; a weak D assignment points to TRBD2 (6 bases agree). In nucleotides, the sequence is TGCGCCAGCAGCTTGGCGGGAGTCTACAATGAGCAGTTCTTC. Its amino acids are CASSLAGVYNEQFF. Extended through the reference TRBV5-1 and TRBJ2-1 proteins, this CDR3 yields the full variable domain: KAGVTQTPRYLIKTRGQQVTLSCSPISGHRSVSWYQQTPGQGLQFLFEYFSETQRNKGNFPGRFSGRQFSNSRSEMNVSTLELGDSALYLCASSLAGVYNEQFFGPGTRLTVL.